The clone carrying this T cell receptor (beta chain) has a handful of counts. Its antigen is unidentified. This entry belongs to a study of T cells in Graves' hyperthyroidism and ophthalmopathy. As for the study in general: Before treatment of any kind, peripheral blood was taken at initial diagnosis.

Findings of the study overall: Most clonotypes expanded in the thyroid (above 0.001) were also present in blood. In validation, the model predicted ophthalmopathy. These predictions came a median about 6.8 months before onset.

The hyperthyroidism patients had all been newly diagnosed, and their disease duration was under 2 months. Their ages ranged from 18 to 65 years. RNA transcripts gave rise to amplified TCR beta CDR3 regions. HTBI primers were the set used in a first-round RT-PCR of the TCR CDR3. MiXCR, run by TCRdb on the multiplex PCR reads, gives a single entry per CDR3 protein. The repertoire includes 250,000 to 300,000 distinct CDR3 sequences, 13% of them detected once, and 7% to 8.5% sits in the top ten. The sequenced material came from blood. The source is a woman aged 25-40 years with Graves' hyperthyroidism that later progressed to Graves' ophthalmopathy.

CDR3 region: CASSLGLDDNEQFF. CDR3 DNA sequence: TGTGCCAGCAGCTTGGGACTAGATGACAATGAGCAGTTCTTC. V usage is TRBV5-6 and J usage is TRBJ2-1, with D possibly matching TRBD2 (6 bases). The CDR3 loop spans 14 amino acids. V lost 0 bases and J 5 bases, leaving 9 bases between the germline ends. CDR1 SGHDT and CDR2 YYEEEE come from the germline V gene. Full variable domain (remainder filled in from reference TRBV5-6 and TRBJ2-1): DAGVTQSPTHLIKTRGQQVTLRCSPKSGHDTVSWYQQALGQGPQFIFQYYEEEERQRGNFPDRFSGHQFPNYSSELNVNALLLGDSALYLCASSLGLDDNEQFFGPGTRLTVL.